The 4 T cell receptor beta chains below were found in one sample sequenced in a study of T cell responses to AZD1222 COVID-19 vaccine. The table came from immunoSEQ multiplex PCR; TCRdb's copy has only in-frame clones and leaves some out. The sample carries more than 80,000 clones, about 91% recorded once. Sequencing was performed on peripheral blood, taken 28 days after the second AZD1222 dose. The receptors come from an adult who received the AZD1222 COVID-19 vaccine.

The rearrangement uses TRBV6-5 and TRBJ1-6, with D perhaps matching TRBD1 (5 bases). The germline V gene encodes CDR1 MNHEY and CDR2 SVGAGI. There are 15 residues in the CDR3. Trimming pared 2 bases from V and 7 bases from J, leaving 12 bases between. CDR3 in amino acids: CASSYVGLGNSPLHF. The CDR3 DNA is TGTGCCAGCAGTTACGTGGGACTTGGGAATTCACCCCTCCACTTT.

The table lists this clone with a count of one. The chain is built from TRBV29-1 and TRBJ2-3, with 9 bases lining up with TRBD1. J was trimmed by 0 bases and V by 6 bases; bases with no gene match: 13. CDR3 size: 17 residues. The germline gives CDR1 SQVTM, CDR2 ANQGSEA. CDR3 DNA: TGCAGCGTCGGCGGACCAACCGGGACAGGGAGCACAGATACGCAGTATTTT. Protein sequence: CSVGGPTGTGSTDTQYF.

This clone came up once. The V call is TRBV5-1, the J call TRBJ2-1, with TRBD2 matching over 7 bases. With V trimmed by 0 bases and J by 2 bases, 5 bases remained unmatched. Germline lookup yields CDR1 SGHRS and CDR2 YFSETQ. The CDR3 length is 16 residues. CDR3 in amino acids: CASSLEGGRPYNEQFF. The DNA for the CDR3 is TGCGCCAGCAGCTTGGAGGGCGGGAGACCCTACAATGAGCAGTTCTTC.

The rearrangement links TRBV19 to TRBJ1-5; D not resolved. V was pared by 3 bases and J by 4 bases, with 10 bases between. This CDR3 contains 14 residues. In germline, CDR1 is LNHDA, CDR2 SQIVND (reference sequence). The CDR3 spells CASSIDGPNQPQHF. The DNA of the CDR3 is TGTGCCAGTAGTATTGATGGCCCGAATCAGCCCCAGCATTTT.